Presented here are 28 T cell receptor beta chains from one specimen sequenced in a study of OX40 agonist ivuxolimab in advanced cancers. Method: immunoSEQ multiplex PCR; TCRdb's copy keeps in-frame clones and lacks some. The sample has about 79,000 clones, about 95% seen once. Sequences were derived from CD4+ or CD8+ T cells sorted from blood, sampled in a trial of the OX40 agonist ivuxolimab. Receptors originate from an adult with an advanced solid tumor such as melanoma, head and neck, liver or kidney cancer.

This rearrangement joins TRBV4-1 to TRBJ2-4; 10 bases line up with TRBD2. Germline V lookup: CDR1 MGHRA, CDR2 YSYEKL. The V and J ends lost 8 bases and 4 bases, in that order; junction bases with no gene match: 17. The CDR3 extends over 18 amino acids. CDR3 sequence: CASGRGLAGAGPKNIQYF. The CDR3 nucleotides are TGCGCCAGCGGACGTGGCCTAGCGGGAGCCGGCCCGAAAAACATTCAGTACTTC.

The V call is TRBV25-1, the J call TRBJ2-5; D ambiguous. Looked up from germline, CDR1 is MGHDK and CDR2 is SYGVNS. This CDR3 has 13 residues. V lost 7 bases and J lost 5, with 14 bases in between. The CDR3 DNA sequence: TGTGCCAGCACTGGAGCTTTGGGGGAGACCCAGTACTTC. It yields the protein CASTGALGETQYF.

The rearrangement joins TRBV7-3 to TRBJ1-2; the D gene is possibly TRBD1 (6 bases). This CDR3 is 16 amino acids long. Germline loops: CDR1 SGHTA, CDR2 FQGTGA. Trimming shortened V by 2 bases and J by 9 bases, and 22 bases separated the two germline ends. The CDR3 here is CASSLVSRASGESYTF. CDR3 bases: TGTGCCAGCAGCTTAGTGAGTAGGGCCTCAGGGGAGAGCTACACCTTC.

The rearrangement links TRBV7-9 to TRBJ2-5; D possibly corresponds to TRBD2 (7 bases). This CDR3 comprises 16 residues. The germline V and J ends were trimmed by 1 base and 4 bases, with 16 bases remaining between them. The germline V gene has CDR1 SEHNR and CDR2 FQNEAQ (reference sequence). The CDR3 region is CASSLERGLAGETQYF. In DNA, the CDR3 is TGTGCCAGCAGCTTAGAAAGGGGGTTAGCGGGAGAGACCCAGTACTTC.

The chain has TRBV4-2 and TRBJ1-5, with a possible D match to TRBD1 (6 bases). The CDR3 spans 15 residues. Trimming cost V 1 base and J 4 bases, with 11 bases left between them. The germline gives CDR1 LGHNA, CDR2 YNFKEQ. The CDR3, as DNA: TGTGCCAGCAGCCAAGTGGGACAAAGAAATCAGCCCCAGCATTTT. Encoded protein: CASSQVGQRNQPQHF.

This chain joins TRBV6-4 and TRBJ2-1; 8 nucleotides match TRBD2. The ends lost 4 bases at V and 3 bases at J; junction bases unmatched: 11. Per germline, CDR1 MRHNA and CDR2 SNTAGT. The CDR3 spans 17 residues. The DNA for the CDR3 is TGTGCCAGCAGTGTTCCCCGCCTCAGCGGGGGCTACAATGAGCAGTTCTTC. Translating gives CASSVPRLSGGYNEQFF.

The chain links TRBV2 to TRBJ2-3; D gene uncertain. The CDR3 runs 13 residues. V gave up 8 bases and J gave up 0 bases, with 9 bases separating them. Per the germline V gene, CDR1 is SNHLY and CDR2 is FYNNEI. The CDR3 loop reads CASSVVSTDTQYF. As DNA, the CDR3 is TGTGCCAGCTCAGTAGTTAGCACAGATACGCAGTATTTT. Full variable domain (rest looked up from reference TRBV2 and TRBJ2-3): EPEVTQTPSHQVTQMGQEVILRCVPISNHLYFYWYRQILGQKVEFLVSFYNNEISEKSEIFDDQFSVERPDGSNFTLKIRSTKLEDSAMYFCASSVVSTDTQYFGPGTRLTVL.

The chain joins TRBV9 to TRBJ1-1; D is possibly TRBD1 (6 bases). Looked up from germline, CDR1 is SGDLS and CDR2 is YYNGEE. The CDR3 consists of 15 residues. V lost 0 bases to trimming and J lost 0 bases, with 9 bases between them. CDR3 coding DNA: TGTGCCAGCAGCGTAGATGGGGACATGAACACTGAAGCTTTCTTT. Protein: CASSVDGDMNTEAFF.

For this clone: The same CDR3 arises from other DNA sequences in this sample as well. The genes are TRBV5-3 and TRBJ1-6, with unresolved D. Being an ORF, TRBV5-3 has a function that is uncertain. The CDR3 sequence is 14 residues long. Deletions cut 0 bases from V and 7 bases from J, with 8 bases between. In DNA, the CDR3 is TGTGCCAGAAGCTTGGAGACACCAAATTCACCCCTCCACTTT. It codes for CARSLETPNSPLHF.

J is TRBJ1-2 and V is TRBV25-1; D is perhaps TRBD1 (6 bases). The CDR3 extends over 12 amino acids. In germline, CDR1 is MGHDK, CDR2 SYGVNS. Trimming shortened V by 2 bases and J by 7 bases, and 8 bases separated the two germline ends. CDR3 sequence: CASSEPGAGYTF. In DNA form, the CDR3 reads TGTGCCAGCAGTGAACCGGGGGCTGGCTACACCTTC.

CDR3 coding DNA: TGCGCCAGCAGCCAAGCCCTTAGCGGTAGAGATACGCAGTATTTT. Protein sequence: CASSQALSGRDTQYF. The chain links TRBV4-3 to TRBJ2-3, with a tentative D call TRBD2 (6 bases). The germline V and J ends were trimmed by 1 base and 5 bases, with 13 bases remaining between them. CDR1 is LGHNA and CDR2 is YSLEER in the germline V gene. The CDR3 is 15 residues long.

The CDR3 nucleotides read TGTGCCAGCAGCTTAGCCGTGGGAGAGACCTACGAGCAGTACTTC. It translates to CASSLAVGETYEQYF. V and J are TRBV7-9 and TRBJ2-7; possible D gene TRBD2, 5 bases. This CDR3 has 15 residues. Germline V CDR1 and CDR2: SEHNR, FQNEAQ (reference sequence). The V and J ends lost 0 bases and 2 bases respectively, with 11 bases between them.

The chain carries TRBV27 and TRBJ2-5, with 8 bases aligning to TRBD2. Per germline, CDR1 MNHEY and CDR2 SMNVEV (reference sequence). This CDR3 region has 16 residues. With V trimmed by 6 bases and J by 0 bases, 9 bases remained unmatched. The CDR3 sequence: CASRERLAGHQETQYF. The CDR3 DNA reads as TGTGCCAGCAGGGAAAGGCTAGCGGGTCACCAAGAGACCCAGTACTTC.

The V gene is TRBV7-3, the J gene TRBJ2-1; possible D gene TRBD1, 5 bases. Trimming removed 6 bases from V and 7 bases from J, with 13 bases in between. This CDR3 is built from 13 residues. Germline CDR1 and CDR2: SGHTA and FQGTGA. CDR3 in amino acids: CASSLRGGNEQFF. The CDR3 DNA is TGTGCCAGCAGTCTAAGGGGTGGGAATGAGCAGTTCTTC.

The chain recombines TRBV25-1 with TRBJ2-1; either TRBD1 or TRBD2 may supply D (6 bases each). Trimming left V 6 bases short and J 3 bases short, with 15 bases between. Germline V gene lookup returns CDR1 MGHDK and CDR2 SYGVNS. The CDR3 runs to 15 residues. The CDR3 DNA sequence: TGTGCCAGCAGGGAGGGGGGCAGTGGCTACAATGAGCAGTTCTTC. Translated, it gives CASREGGSGYNEQFF.

The CDR3 DNA follows: TGTGCCAGCAGTGAAATTAGCGGGGGGACCTATGAGCAGTTCTTC. As protein: CASSEISGGTYEQFF. V and J are TRBV2 and TRBJ2-1; 10 bases fit TRBD2. The ends lost 2 bases at V and 8 bases at J; junction bases unmatched: 6. Germline CDR1 reads SNHLY; CDR2 reads FYNNEI. The CDR3 has 15 amino acids.

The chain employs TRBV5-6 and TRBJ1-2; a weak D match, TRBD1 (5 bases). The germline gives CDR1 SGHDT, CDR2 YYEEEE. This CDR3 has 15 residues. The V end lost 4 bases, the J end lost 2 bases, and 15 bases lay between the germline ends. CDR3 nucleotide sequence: TGTGCCAGCAGCCCCTGGGACGTTGGGAACTATGGCTACACCTTC. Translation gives CASSPWDVGNYGYTF.

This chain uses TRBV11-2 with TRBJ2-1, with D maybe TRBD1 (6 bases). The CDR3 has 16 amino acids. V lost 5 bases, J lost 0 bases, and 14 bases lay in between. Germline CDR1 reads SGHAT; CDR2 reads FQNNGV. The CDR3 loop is CASSIPGVGSYNEQFF. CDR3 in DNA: TGTGCCAGCAGCATACCAGGGGTGGGCTCCTACAATGAGCAGTTCTTC.

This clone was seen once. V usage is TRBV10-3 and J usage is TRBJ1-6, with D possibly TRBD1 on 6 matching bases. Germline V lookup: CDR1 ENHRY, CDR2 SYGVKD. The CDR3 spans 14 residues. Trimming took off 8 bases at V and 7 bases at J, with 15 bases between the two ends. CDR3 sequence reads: CAIAAQGQNSPLHF. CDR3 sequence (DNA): TGTGCCATCGCGGCGCAGGGGCAAAATTCACCCCTCCACTTT.

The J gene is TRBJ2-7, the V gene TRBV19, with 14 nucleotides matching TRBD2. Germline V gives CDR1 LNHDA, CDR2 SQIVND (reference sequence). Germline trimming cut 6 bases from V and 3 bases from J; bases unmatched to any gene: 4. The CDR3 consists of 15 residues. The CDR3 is CASSPGTSGSYEQYF. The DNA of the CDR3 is TGTGCCAGTAGCCCAGGGACTAGCGGGAGCTACGAGCAGTACTTC.

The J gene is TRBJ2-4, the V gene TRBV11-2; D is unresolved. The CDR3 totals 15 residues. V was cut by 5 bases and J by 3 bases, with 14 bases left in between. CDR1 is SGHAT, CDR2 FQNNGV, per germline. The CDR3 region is CASSLPGPSKNIQYF. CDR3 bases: TGTGCCAGCAGCCTCCCCGGGCCTAGCAAAAACATTCAGTACTTC.

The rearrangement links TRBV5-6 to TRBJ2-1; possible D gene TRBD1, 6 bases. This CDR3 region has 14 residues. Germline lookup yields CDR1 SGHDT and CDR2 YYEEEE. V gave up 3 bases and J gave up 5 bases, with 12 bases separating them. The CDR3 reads CASSWTAGHNEQFF. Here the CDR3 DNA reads TGTGCCAGCAGCTGGACAGCAGGCCACAATGAGCAGTTCTTC.

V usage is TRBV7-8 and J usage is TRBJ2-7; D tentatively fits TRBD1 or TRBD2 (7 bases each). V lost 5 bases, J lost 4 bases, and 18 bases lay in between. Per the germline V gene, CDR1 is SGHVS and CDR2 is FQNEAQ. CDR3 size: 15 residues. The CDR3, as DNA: TGTGCCAGCAGCCTTATGAGCGGGACAGCGTACGAGCAGTACTTC. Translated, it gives CASSLMSGTAYEQYF.

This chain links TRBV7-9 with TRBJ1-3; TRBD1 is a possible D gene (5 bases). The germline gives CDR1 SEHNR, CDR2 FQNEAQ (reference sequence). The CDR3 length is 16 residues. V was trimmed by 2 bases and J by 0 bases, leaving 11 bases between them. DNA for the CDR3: TGTGCCAGCAGCTTAATCGACAGCAACTCTGGAAACACCATATATTTT. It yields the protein CASSLIDSNSGNTIYF.

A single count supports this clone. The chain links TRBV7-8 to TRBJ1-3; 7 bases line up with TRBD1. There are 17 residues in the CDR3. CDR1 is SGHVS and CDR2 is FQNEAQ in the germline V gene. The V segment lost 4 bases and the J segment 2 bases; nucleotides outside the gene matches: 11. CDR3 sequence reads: CASSSFSGTAPGNTIYF. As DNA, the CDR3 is TGTGCCAGCAGCTCCTTTAGCGGGACAGCGCCTGGAAACACCATATATTTT.

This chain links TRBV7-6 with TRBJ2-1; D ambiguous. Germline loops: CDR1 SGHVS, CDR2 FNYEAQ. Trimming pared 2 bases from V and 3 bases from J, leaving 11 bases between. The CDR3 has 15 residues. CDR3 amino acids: CASSLFGEYYNEQFF. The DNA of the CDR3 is TGTGCCAGCAGCTTATTTGGCGAATACTACAATGAGCAGTTCTTC. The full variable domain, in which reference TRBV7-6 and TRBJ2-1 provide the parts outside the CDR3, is GAGVSQSPRYKVTKRGQDVALRCDPISGHVSLYWYRQALGQGPEFLTYFNYEAQQDKSGLPNDRFSAERPEGSISTLTIQRTEQRDSAMYRCASSLFGEYYNEQFFGPGTRLTVL.

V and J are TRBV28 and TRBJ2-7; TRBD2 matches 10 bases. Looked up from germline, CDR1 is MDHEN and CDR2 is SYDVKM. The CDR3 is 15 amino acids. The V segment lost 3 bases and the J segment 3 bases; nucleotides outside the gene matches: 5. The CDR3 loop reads CASSFPASGGYEQYF. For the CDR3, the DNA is TGTGCCAGCAGTTTCCCGGCTAGCGGGGGCTACGAGCAGTACTTC.

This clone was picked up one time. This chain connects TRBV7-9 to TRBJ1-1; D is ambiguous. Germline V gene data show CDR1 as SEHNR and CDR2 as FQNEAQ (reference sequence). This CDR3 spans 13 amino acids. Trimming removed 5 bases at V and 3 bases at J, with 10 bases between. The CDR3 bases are TGTGCCAGCAGCCCCACGGGATACACTGAAGCTTTCTTT. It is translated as CASSPTGYTEAFF.